This entry describes one TCR beta chain. Its antigen is still unknown. The source of the sample is a study of blood T cells in healthy people across ages. Using a J-beta primer mix together with a sample-barcoded 5' primer, a second PCR was run for roughly 6 to 12 cycles. No fewer than 2.5 million CDR3-containing paired-end reads came from each sample. TCRdb used MiXCR to reprocess the 5' RACE reads, holding one entry per CDR3 protein. Of approximately 1,700,000 distinct CDR3 sequences listed, 35% to 50% were seen once; the top ten hold approximately 22%. Study-wide findings and caveats: Observed TCR beta diversity showed a strong correlation with the percentage of naive T cells as measured by flow cytometry.

The CDR3 consists of 13 residues. The germline CDR1 and CDR2 sequences are MGHRA and YSYEKL. With 6 bases removed from V and 9 bases from J, the gap between germline ends came to 15 bases. The rearrangement links TRBV4-1 to TRBJ2-1, with unresolved D. Material: blood. This receptor was taken from a human donor in good health. DNA of the CDR3: TGCGCCAGCAGGCAACCGTTCGGGTTTGAGCAGTTCTTC. Its translation is CASRQPFGFEQFF.